This T cell receptor beta chain was found in a study of blood T cell repertoires in COVID-19. At the level of the study: Samples representing acute and convalescent COVID-19 were sourced from the United States, Italy and Spain. Sources were T cells, B-cell-depleted T cells, or PBMCs; the material itself was cDNA or gDNA.

The CDR3 covers 13 residues. The V and J ends lost 4 bases and 3 bases respectively, with 10 bases between them. The germline gives CDR1 MNHEY, CDR2 SVGAGI. Under the authors' procedure: Using reference gene primer amplification, nucleated cell counts were estimated. Profiled with immunoSEQ multiplex PCR; TCRdb holds only in-frame clones, not every one. V, J and clone size were drawn from that table, and D and trimming were deduced from the DNA. The sample lists around 160,000 clones; 84% were seen once. The genes are TRBV6-5 and TRBJ2-7; unclear D gene. The receptor was derived from a woman of 80 years or more with acute or convalescent COVID-19. The sample consisted of peripheral blood. The CDR3 is CASSSGENYEQYF. The CDR3 region has the DNA TGTGCCAGCAGTTCCGGAGAGAACTACGAGCAGTACTTC.